The sequence of this TCR beta chain was determined in a study of blood T cells in healthy people across ages. With a J-beta primer mix and a sample-barcoded 5' primer, a second PCR ran about 7 to 11 cycles. MiXCR was run by TCRdb on the 5' RACE reads, yielding one entry per CDR3 protein. Found here are about 800,000 distinct CDR3 sequences, around 25% of them singletons; the top ten hold 3% to 4.5%. This clonotype has just a few counts. V shed 6 bases and J 3 bases; nucleotides not matched to a gene: 4. The germline CDR1 and CDR2 sequences are MNHEY and SMNVEV (reference sequence). CDR3 length: 14 residues. Another study also made use of these data, one on T cells of mothers and their children.

The source of this sequence is a boy between 5 and 17 years old in good health. V gene TRBV27 combines with J gene TRBJ1-5, with TRBD1 matching over 8 bases. The sample was blood. CDR3 DNA: TGTGCCAGCAGCCGGACAGGGTTCAATCAGCCCCAGCATTTT. This codes for CASSRTGFNQPQHF.